The 24 T cell receptor beta chains below were found in one sample sequenced in a study of identical twins. Using its own MiXCR run on the 5' RACE reads, TCRdb lists one record per CDR3 protein. The top ten hold roughly 2% of the sample, which has approximately 220,000 distinct CDR3 sequences, around 8.1% seen once. This same sample was also taken into another study, of yellow fever vaccine responses in identical twins.

The sequencing input was memory (CD45RO+) T cells sorted from blood. Source of these receptors: a woman aged 18-29 years in good health.

This clonotype was observed at least ten times. The V call is TRBV7-2, the J call TRBJ1-2, with D uncertain. The CDR3 has 15 amino acids. Germline loops: CDR1 SGHTA, CDR2 FQGNSA. The V end lost 6 bases, the J end lost 5 bases, and 19 bases lay between the germline ends. The CDR3, as DNA: TGTGCCAGCAGAATAACCACCTCTCCAGGTTATGGCTACACCTTC. It encodes CASRITTSPGYGYTF.

This clonotype was seen only a few times. The chain employs TRBV5-1 and TRBJ2-7; TRBD2 matches at 10 bases. Germline V CDR1 and CDR2: SGHRS, YFSETQ. V trimming: 4 bases; J trimming: 0 bases; junction bases outside the gene matches: 7. This CDR3 region has 16 residues. The CDR3 DNA reads as TGCGCCAGCAGCCCGGGACTAGCGCCAAACTCCTACGAGCAGTACTTC. Translation gives CASSPGLAPNSYEQYF.

At least ten counts were recorded for this clonotype. This sequence joins TRBV5-1 and TRBJ2-5, with 9 bases aligning to TRBD1. The V gene's germline CDR1 is SGHRS and CDR2 YFSETQ. The J segment lost 3 bases and the V segment lost 2 bases, leaving 5 bases of the junction unmatched. This CDR3 comprises 15 residues. CDR3 nucleotide sequence: TGCGCCAGCAGCTTTGGGACAGGGCTTAAAGAGACCCAGTACTTC. This gives the protein CASSFGTGLKETQYF.

This clonotype was detected ten times or more. The rearrangement uses TRBV25-1 and TRBJ2-3, with no clear D. This CDR3 has 13 amino acids. The V and J ends lost 1 base and 0 bases respectively, with 2 bases between them. Germline V CDR1 and CDR2: MGHDK, SYGVNS. The CDR3 nucleotides are TGTGCCAGCAGTGAATTTAGCACAGATACGCAGTATTTT. This translates into CASSEFSTDTQYF.

The chain carries TRBV7-3 and TRBJ1-6, with 8 positions matching TRBD1. V lost 5 bases, J lost 8 bases, and 2 bases stayed unmatched. This CDR3 has 13 amino acids. The V gene's germline CDR1 is SGHTA and CDR2 FQGTGA. The CDR3 DNA is TGTGCCAGCAGCCTGGACAGGGATTCACCCCTCCACTTT. This gives the protein CASSLDRDSPLHF.

This clonotype was picked up many times. This chain links TRBV25-1 with TRBJ2-1; 9 bases agree with TRBD2. Trimming cost V 3 bases and J 5 bases; bases outside gene matches: 11. Germline loops: CDR1 MGHDK, CDR2 SYGVNS. The CDR3 consists of 17 residues. CDR3 sequence reads: CASSDPILAGINNEQFF. The CDR3 DNA sequence: TGTGCCAGCAGTGACCCTATCCTAGCGGGAATCAACAATGAGCAGTTCTTC.

This clonotype was detected many times. The chain has TRBV12-3 or TRBV12-4 and TRBJ2-5, with D uncertain. Trimming removed 3 bases at V and 3 bases at J, with 8 bases between. This CDR3 is 13 amino acids long. CDR3: CASSFKPEETQYF. For the CDR3, the DNA is TGTGCCAGCAGTTTTAAGCCGGAAGAGACCCAGTACTTC.

At least ten counts were recorded for this clonotype. This chain joins TRBV3-1 and TRBJ1-1, with 10 nucleotides matching TRBD1. The CDR3 is 17 amino acids. Per germline, CDR1 LGHDT and CDR2 YNNKEL (reference sequence). The V segment lost 1 base and the J segment 0 bases; nucleotides outside the gene matches: 5. CDR3 amino acids: CASSQVLGQGVNTEAFF. The CDR3 DNA sequence: TGTGCCAGCAGCCAAGTATTAGGACAGGGGGTGAACACTGAAGCTTTCTTT.

V is TRBV5-6 and J is TRBJ2-7; D is perhaps TRBD2 (5 bases). The V and J ends lost 7 bases and 3 bases respectively, with 17 bases between them. There are 14 residues in the CDR3. CDR1 and CDR2 from the germline V gene are SGHDT and YYEEEE. This CDR3 reads CASGRGPKSYEQYF. The CDR3 DNA follows: TGTGCCAGCGGCCGAGGGCCTAAGAGCTACGAGCAGTACTTC.

There are many counts of this clonotype. The V gene is TRBV29-1, the J gene TRBJ2-1; unclear D gene. Trimming pared 2 bases from V and 6 bases from J, leaving 14 bases between. Germline V gene data show CDR1 as SQVTM and CDR2 as ANQGSEA. The CDR3 is 14 amino acids. The CDR3 here is CSVEKRVLSNEQFF. CDR3 coding DNA: TGCAGCGTTGAAAAGCGAGTCTTATCCAATGAGCAGTTCTTC.

Ten or more counts support this clonotype. The rearrangement joins TRBV12-3 or TRBV12-4 to TRBJ2-7, with D tentatively TRBD1 (5 bases). The CDR3 runs 14 residues. The germline V and J ends were trimmed by 1 base and 6 bases, with 13 bases remaining between them. CDR3 bases: TGTGCCAGCAGTTTAGGACGGACAAAAACCGAGCAGTACTTC. Amino acids: CASSLGRTKTEQYF.

This clonotype was detected many times. The chain couples TRBV3-1 to TRBJ2-7; no firm D call. V lost 1 base to trimming and J lost 7 bases, with 5 bases between them. This CDR3 region has 11 residues. CDR1 and CDR2 from the germline V gene are LGHDT and YNNKEL (reference sequence). CDR3 region: CASSQAQEQYF. The CDR3 DNA is TGTGCCAGCAGCCAAGCTCAGGAGCAGTACTTC.

The V call is TRBV6-6, the J call TRBJ2-1, with 9 bases aligning to TRBD2. Germline loops: CDR1 MNHNY, CDR2 SVGAGI (reference sequence). This CDR3 contains 13 residues. Trimming took 4 bases from V and 16 from J; bases not matched to a gene: 11. CDR3: CASSLGKGRGGFF. CDR3 bases: TGTGCCAGCAGTTTGGGGAAGGGGCGGGGGGGATTCTTC.

V is TRBV6-2 or TRBV6-3 and J is TRBJ2-1, with D possibly being TRBD2 (6 bases). This CDR3 is built from 16 residues. The V and J ends lost 3 bases and 0 bases respectively, with 12 bases between them. Germline loops: CDR1 MNHEY, CDR2 SVGEGT. DNA for the CDR3: TGTGCCAGCAGTTATAGGACGGGAGACTCCTACAATGAGCAGTTCTTC. Translated, it gives CASSYRTGDSYNEQFF.

This clonotype was seen only a few times. This chain joins TRBV29-1 and TRBJ2-5; unclear D gene. Trimming removed 4 bases at V and 2 bases at J, with 11 bases between. The germline V gene has CDR1 SQVTM and CDR2 ANQGSEA. The CDR3 length is 13 residues. The CDR3 loop is CSVGRRPQETQYF. The CDR3 DNA follows: TGCAGCGTTGGTAGGAGACCTCAAGAGACCCAGTACTTC.

This clonotype has a handful of counts. The chain recombines TRBV7-8 with TRBJ2-4; the match to TRBD1 covers 8 bases. Germline V gives CDR1 SGHVS, CDR2 FQNEAQ. Trimming at V came to 2 bases and at J to 4 bases, leaving 7 bases not matched to a gene. This CDR3 is built from 16 residues. The CDR3 DNA reads as TGTGCCAGCAGCTTACAGGGGGCGAATGCGAAAAACATTCAGTACTTC. Translation: CASSLQGANAKNIQYF.

This clonotype was detected ten times or more. The chain joins TRBV20-1 to TRBJ2-1, with 7 bases that match TRBD2. Germline trimming cut 6 bases from V and 3 bases from J; bases unmatched to any gene: 8. The CDR3 covers 14 residues. Per the germline V gene, CDR1 is DFQATT and CDR2 is SNEGSKA (reference sequence). The CDR3 sequence is CSAHHGGGYNEQFF. In DNA form, the CDR3 reads TGCAGTGCCCATCATGGGGGGGGCTACAATGAGCAGTTCTTC.

In its sample, this clonotype was seen many times. The rearrangement links TRBV2 to TRBJ2-1, with D perhaps TRBD1 or TRBD2 (5 bases each). V lost 4 bases and J lost 11, with 12 bases in between. Germline loops: CDR1 SNHLY, CDR2 FYNNEI. There are 12 residues in the CDR3. The CDR3 DNA reads TGTGCCAGCAGTGGCCAATGGGGGAAGCAGTTCTTC. Protein sequence: CASSGQWGKQFF.

This chain links TRBV5-1 with TRBJ2-5, with TRBD1 identical over 9 bases. The CDR3 covers 15 residues. Germline V gene sequence: CDR1 SGHRS, CDR2 YFSETQ. J gave up 5 bases and V 4 bases, and 9 bases lay outside the gene matches. In DNA form, the CDR3 reads TGCGCCAGCAGCGGGACCGGGACAGGGTCCGAGACCCAGTACTTC. Translation gives CASSGTGTGSETQYF.

The chain has TRBV6-5 and TRBJ2-2; TRBD1 matches 9 bases. This CDR3 comprises 14 residues. Losses at the gene ends were 5 bases for V and 7 bases for J; bases not matched to a gene: 5. Germline V gene lookup returns CDR1 MNHEY and CDR2 SVGAGI. CDR3 protein: CASSNTGGNGELFF. In DNA, the CDR3 is TGTGCCAGCAGTAACACAGGGGGCAACGGGGAGCTGTTTTTT.

This clonotype was seen a few times. This chain joins TRBV14 and TRBJ2-7, with TRBD1 identical over 7 bases. This CDR3 region has 15 residues. Germline V lookup: CDR1 SGHDN, CDR2 FVKESK. The ends lost 1 base at V and 2 bases at J; junction bases unmatched: 5. CDR3 loop: CASSQVAGQAYEQYF. The CDR3 nucleotides are TGTGCCAGCAGCCAAGTGGCCGGACAGGCCTACGAGCAGTACTTC.

This clonotype came up a few times. The DNA of the CDR3 is TGTGCCAGCAGCCCCTCTCTTTTAGTCAATGAGCAGTTCTTC. As protein: CASSPSLLVNEQFF. This chain connects TRBV13 to TRBJ2-1; D not certain. This CDR3 is built from 14 residues. V was shortened by 5 bases and J by 6 bases, with 14 bases between the two germline ends. Germline CDR1 PRHDT, CDR2 FYEKMQ (reference sequence).

This clonotype was found many times. The rearrangement uses TRBV5-1 and TRBJ2-1; 11 nucleotides line up with TRBD2. The CDR3 covers 15 residues. After removal of 4 bases from V and 6 bases from J, the junction contained 6 bases not matched to a gene. Per germline, CDR1 SGHRS and CDR2 YFSETQ. The CDR3 DNA follows: TGCGCCAGCAGCCCCGCCGGACTAGCGGGCAATGAGCAGTTCTTC. Its translation: CASSPAGLAGNEQFF.

This clonotype was observed a handful of times. The genes are TRBV11-1 and TRBJ2-1; the match to TRBD1 covers 8 bases. From germline, CDR1 is SGHAT and CDR2 FQDESV (reference sequence). The CDR3 totals 16 residues. V gave up 3 bases and J gave up 5 bases; unmatched junction bases: 9. CDR3 in DNA: TGTGCCAGCAGCTTGTTTTCGGACAGGGTGAACAATGAGCAGTTCTTC. Translating it yields CASSLFSDRVNNEQFF.